This T cell receptor (beta chain) was found in a study of shared clonotypes between healthy human individuals. At the level of the study: Used for every donor were three CD4 naive, three CD4 memory, two CD8 naive and one CD8 memory plate. Findings and caveats of the study: Inspection by rarefaction showed sorted-subset sequencing to be incomplete despite large depth. Across a few donors, naive CD4 shared around 5%, naive CD8 about 3.2%, memory CD4 approximately 2.5%, memory CD8 roughly 0.37%.

CD45RO negativity and positive selection for CCR7 defined naive CD8 cells, a population that excluded terminally differentiated effector memory CD45RA+ cells. Trimming took 5 bases from V and 2 from J; bases not matched to a gene: 7. The CDR3 covers 15 residues. Germline values: CDR1 SGHNT, CDR2 YENEEA. Details on this clone: Its target is not known.

Profiled with immunoSEQ multiplex PCR; TCRdb holds only in-frame clones, not every one. The sample records roughly 2.1 million clones, approximately 94% being singletons. This clonotype was sampled from a man aged 18 to 35 in good health. Some clones in this sample may be carry-over from other donors' samples. Sequenced: naive CD8+ T cells from PBMCs. The chain employs TRBV11-3 and TRBJ2-7; 9 bases are shared with TRBD1. CDR3 nucleotides: TGTGCCAGCAGCCTGTCGGGGACAGGGCCCTACGAGCAGTACTTC. Translation gives CASSLSGTGPYEQYF. The entire variable domain, with the rest obtained from reference TRBV11-3 and TRBJ2-7, is as follows: EAGVVQSPRYKIIEKKQPVAFWCNPISGHNTLYWYLQNLGQGPELLIRYENEEAVDDSQLPKDRFSAERLKGVDSTLKIQPAELGDSAVYLCASSLSGTGPYEQYFGPGTRLTVT.